This entry describes one T cell receptor beta chain. Its antigen is not known. This CDR3 is built from 13 residues. Germline lookup yields CDR1 MGHDK and CDR2 SYGVNS. The trim removed 7 bases at V and 4 bases at J, leaving 7 bases unmatched. The data derive from a study of T cells in Graves' hyperthyroidism and ophthalmopathy. General study points: Researchers found most expanded thyroid clonotypes above 0.001 in blood as well.

Amplification targeted TCR beta CDR3 regions from RNA transcripts. First-round RT-PCR with HTBI primers amplified the TCR CDR3 region. In TCRdb, the multiplex PCR reads were re-called with MiXCR into one record per CDR3 protein. The profile covers about 370,000 distinct CDR3 sequences, with 13% to 15% appearing a single time and roughly 19% taken by the ten largest. The source material was blood. The source is a woman aged 60-70 years with Graves' ophthalmopathy. The V gene is TRBV25-1, the J gene TRBJ2-7, with TRBD1 identical over 7 bases. CDR3 nucleotides: TGTGCCAGCATGGACAGGCTAAATTACGAGCAGTACTTC. It specifies CASMDRLNYEQYF.